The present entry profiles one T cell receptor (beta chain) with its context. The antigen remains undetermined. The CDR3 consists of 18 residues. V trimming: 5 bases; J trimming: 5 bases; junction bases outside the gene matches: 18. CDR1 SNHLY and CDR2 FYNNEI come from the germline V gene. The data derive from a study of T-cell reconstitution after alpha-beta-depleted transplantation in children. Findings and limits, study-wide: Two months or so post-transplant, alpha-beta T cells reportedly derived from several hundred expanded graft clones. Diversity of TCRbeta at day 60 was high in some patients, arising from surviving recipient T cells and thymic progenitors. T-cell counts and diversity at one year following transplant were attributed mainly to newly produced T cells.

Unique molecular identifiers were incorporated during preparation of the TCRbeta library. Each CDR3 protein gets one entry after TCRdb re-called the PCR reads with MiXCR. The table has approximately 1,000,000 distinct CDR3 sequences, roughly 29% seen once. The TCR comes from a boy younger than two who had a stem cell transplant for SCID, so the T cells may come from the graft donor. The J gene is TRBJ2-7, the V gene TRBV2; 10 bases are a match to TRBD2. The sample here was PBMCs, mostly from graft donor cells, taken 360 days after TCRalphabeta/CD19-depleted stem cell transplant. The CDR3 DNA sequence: TGTGCCAGCAGTACCCAGCGGGGGGGTAAACGGTTCGGGGACGAGCAGTACTTC. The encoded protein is CASSTQRGGKRFGDEQYF.